Listed below are T cell receptor beta chains from one sample, sequenced in a study of cytomegalovirus exposure and HLA in healthy donors. Profiled with immunoSEQ multiplex PCR; TCRdb holds only in-frame clones, not every one. The profile shows about 190,000 clones, roughly four fifths of them singletons. The sample taken for sequencing was PBMCs. Every receptor here comes from a middle-aged man in good health and CMV-seronegative. The CDR3 runs from the conserved cysteine through the conserved F or W. Each record gives: clone size, D gene, J gene, V gene, CDR3 protein, CDR3 DNA. D genes are given only for firm matches. Size tells how often a clone was seen (once, few, many) or the class of an expanded clone, and some rows leave it out.

abundance: .; d_gene: TRBD2; j_gene: TRBJ2-2; v_gene: TRBV7-2; CDR3aa: CASSSAGGRTGELFF; CDR3nt: TGTGCCAGCAGCTCAGCGGGGGGTAGAACCGGGGAGCTGTTTTTT
abundance: .; d_gene: TRBD1; j_gene: TRBJ2-3; v_gene: TRBV2; CDR3aa: CASSRTGGASDTQYF; CDR3nt: TGTGCCAGCAGTAGGACAGGGGGCGCGTCAGATACGCAGTATTTT
abundance: .; d_gene: .; j_gene: TRBJ1-2; v_gene: TRBV29-1; CDR3aa: CSVERFNRLKDYGYTF; CDR3nt: TGCAGCGTTGAACGGTTCAACAGGCTTAAGGACTATGGCTACACCTTC
abundance: .; d_gene: .; j_gene: TRBJ2-2; v_gene: TRBV4-1; CDR3aa: CASRSLGVGELFF; CDR3nt: TGCGCCAGCAGGTCCCTCGGGGTCGGGGAGCTGTTTTTT
abundance: .; d_gene: TRBD1; j_gene: TRBJ2-3; v_gene: TRBV10-3; CDR3aa: CAISDPQTRDRGTDTQYF; CDR3nt: TGTGCCATCAGTGACCCCCAAACGCGGGACAGGGGTACAGATACGCAGTATTTT
abundance: .; d_gene: .; j_gene: TRBJ1-2; v_gene: TRBV6-1; CDR3aa: CASSSGQIYGYTF; CDR3nt: TGTGCCAGCAGTTCCGGACAGATCTATGGCTACACCTTC
abundance: few; d_gene: TRBD1; j_gene: TRBJ1-1; v_gene: TRBV5-1; CDR3aa: CASSPGQVNTEAFF; CDR3nt: TGCGCCAGCAGCCCCGGACAGGTGAACACTGAAGCTTTCTTT
abundance: once; d_gene: .; j_gene: TRBJ2-1; v_gene: TRBV5-1; CDR3aa: CASSSTAGLDEQFF; CDR3nt: TGCGCCAGCAGCTCAACAGCAGGGCTGGATGAGCAGTTCTTC
abundance: .; d_gene: .; j_gene: TRBJ2-2; v_gene: TRBV7-3; CDR3aa: CASSLYGRANTGELFF; CDR3nt: TGTGCCAGCAGCTTATACGGGCGGGCGAACACCGGGGAGCTGTTTTTT
abundance: once; d_gene: TRBD1; j_gene: TRBJ1-5; v_gene: TRBV10-3; CDR3aa: CANEQGRDQPQHF; CDR3nt: TGTGCCAACGAACAGGGGCGTGATCAGCCCCAGCATTTT
abundance: .; d_gene: .; j_gene: TRBJ1-5; v_gene: TRBV7-3; CDR3aa: CASSHKRDLINQPQHF; CDR3nt: TGTGCCAGCAGCCACAAGCGGGACCTTATAAATCAGCCCCAGCATTTT
abundance: .; d_gene: TRBD1; j_gene: TRBJ2-7; v_gene: TRBV11-2; CDR3aa: CASSLARGQGYEQYF; CDR3nt: TGTGCCAGCAGCTTAGCAAGGGGACAGGGCTACGAGCAGTACTTC
abundance: .; d_gene: TRBD1; j_gene: TRBJ1-3; v_gene: TRBV19; CDR3aa: CASSPTRDSLSGNTIYF; CDR3nt: TGTGCCAGTAGTCCCACCCGGGACAGCCTCTCTGGAAACACCATATATTTT
abundance: .; d_gene: TRBD1; j_gene: TRBJ2-7; v_gene: TRBV28; CDR3aa: CASSTPGQSSYEQYF; CDR3nt: TGTGCCAGCAGCACACCGGGACAGTCTTCCTACGAGCAGTACTTC
abundance: .; d_gene: TRBD2; j_gene: TRBJ2-6; v_gene: TRBV11-2; CDR3aa: CASNLRRGGHHSGANVLTF; CDR3nt: TGTGCCAGCAACCTCCGGCGGGGAGGGCACCACTCTGGGGCCAACGTCCTGACTTTC
abundance: .; d_gene: TRBD1; j_gene: TRBJ1-4; v_gene: TRBV2; CDR3aa: CASGWRQGEKLFF; CDR3nt: TGTGCCAGCGGTTGGAGACAGGGTGAAAAACTGTTTTTT
abundance: .; d_gene: .; j_gene: TRBJ2-3; v_gene: TRBV7-3; CDR3aa: CASSLRSDGTDTQYF; CDR3nt: TGTGCCAGCAGCCTCAGAAGCGACGGCACAGATACGCAGTATTTT
abundance: .; d_gene: .; j_gene: TRBJ2-2; v_gene: TRBV5-4; CDR3aa: CASSLNGLTGELFF; CDR3nt: TGTGCCAGCAGCTTGAACGGACTAACCGGGGAGCTGTTTTTT
abundance: .; d_gene: TRBD2; j_gene: TRBJ2-7; v_gene: TRBV19; CDR3aa: CASSDGGRAYEQYF; CDR3nt: TGTGCCAGTAGTGACGGCGGGAGAGCCTACGAGCAGTACTTC
abundance: .; d_gene: .; j_gene: TRBJ1-5; v_gene: TRBV6-6; CDR3aa: CASNSGDQPQHF; CDR3nt: TGTGCCAGCAATTCAGGGGATCAGCCCCAGCATTTT
abundance: .; d_gene: .; j_gene: TRBJ1-2; v_gene: TRBV6-5; CDR3aa: CASSYSSLTSNYGYTF; CDR3nt: TGTGCCAGCAGTTACTCGTCTCTTACTTCTAACTATGGCTACACCTTC
abundance: .; d_gene: .; j_gene: TRBJ2-7; v_gene: TRBV7-2; CDR3aa: CASSSQGDEQYF; CDR3nt: TGTGCCAGCAGCTCGCAAGGGGACGAGCAGTACTTC
abundance: .; d_gene: .; j_gene: TRBJ1-4; v_gene: TRBV7-9; CDR3aa: CASSQRPGKTREKLFF; CDR3nt: TGTGCCAGCAGCCAGCGGCCGGGGAAAACGCGTGAAAAACTGTTTTTT
abundance: once; d_gene: .; j_gene: TRBJ1-3; v_gene: TRBV5-1; CDR3aa: CASSLLGVTGNTIYF; CDR3nt: TGCGCCAGCAGCTTGTTAGGGGTAACTGGAAACACCATATATTTT
abundance: .; d_gene: TRBD1; j_gene: TRBJ1-5; v_gene: TRBV28; CDR3aa: CASSPGQANNQPQHF; CDR3nt: TGTGCCAGCAGTCCTGGACAGGCCAACAATCAGCCCCAGCATTTT
abundance: .; d_gene: TRBD2; j_gene: TRBJ2-7; v_gene: TRBV5-4; CDR3aa: CASRPGLAGHGYEQYF; CDR3nt: TGTGCCAGCAGACCGGGACTAGCGGGACACGGGTACGAGCAGTACTTC
abundance: .; d_gene: .; j_gene: TRBJ2-6; v_gene: TRBV19; CDR3aa: CASSQGMTGANVLTF; CDR3nt: TGTGCCAGTAGTCAGGGGATGACTGGGGCCAACGTCCTGACTTTC